What follows is one T cell receptor beta chain and its context. TCRdb keeps only in-frame clones here, not all; method: immunoSEQ multiplex PCR. Here the sample spans fewer than 300,000 clones, approximately 82% being singletons. This record belongs to a study of blood T cell repertoires in COVID-19. For the study at large: COVID-19 samples, acute and convalescent, were from the United States, Italy and Spain.

Per the germline V gene, CDR1 is SGDLS and CDR2 is YYNGEE. V dropped 4 bases and J dropped 5 bases, with 15 bases sitting between them. This CDR3 is 14 amino acids long. The chain links TRBV9 to TRBJ1-1, with a weak D call TRBD1 (6 bases). The clonotype comes from a woman in her 70s with active or convalescent COVID-19. Sequenced input: peripheral blood. As DNA, the CDR3 is TGTGCCAGCAGCTACGGACAGTCGAGTACTGAAGCTTTCTTT. Amino acid sequence: CASSYGQSSTEAFF. Based on the CDR3 plus reference TRBV9 and TRBJ1-1, the full variable domain is DSGVTQTPKHLITATGQRVTLRCSPRSGDLSVYWYQQSLDQGLQFLIQYYNGEERAKGNILERFSAQQFPDLHSELNLSSLELGDSALYFCASSYGQSSTEAFFGQGTRLTVV.